This T cell receptor (beta chain) is from a study of cytomegalovirus exposure and HLA in healthy donors. The CDR3 loop spans 16 amino acids. The ends were cut back, 2 bases at V and 2 bases at J, with 13 bases in the middle. CDR1 is KGHSH, CDR2 LQKENI, per germline. Worth noting for this clone: Its antigen is not identified.

Primers included in the PCR were 60 Vbeta and 13 Jbeta primers. Method: immunoSEQ multiplex PCR; TCRdb's copy keeps in-frame clones and lacks some. Here the sample table reports tens of thousands of clones. The study, taken as a whole, reports: A later analysis linked a missense variant in DCLRE1C to the trimming of TCR beta V and J genes. The study labeled 150 or so TCR beta chains cytomegalovirus-associated. What TCR beta sequences reportedly achieved was accurate prediction of HLA-A and HLA-B alleles in most subjects. Three CMV-associated chains proved CMV antigen-specific in vitro.

Sequencing was performed on PBMCs. V is TRBV18 and J is TRBJ1-3; D not resolved. This sequence was found in a woman aged 45-60 years in good health and CMV-seropositive. The DNA of the CDR3 is TGTGCCAGCTCACCAGCTAACAGTGACCCTGGAAACACCATATATTTT. Its translation: CASSPANSDPGNTIYF.